This T cell receptor (beta chain) was captured by sequencing in a study of cytomegalovirus exposure and HLA in healthy donors. The germline gives CDR1 KGHSH, CDR2 LQKENI. Deletions cut 3 bases from V and 1 base from J, with 6 bases between. This CDR3 is built from 13 residues. With respect to this clone: Its antigen is unknown.

Study-wide results and limits: An assumption of roughly uniform sequencing depth across donors underlay the presence/absence analyses. In a later analysis, TCR beta V- and J-gene trimming showed a link to a missense DCLRE1C variant. Among the CMV-associated chains, three were confirmed in vitro as specific for CMV antigens. Previously analyzed data showed that most TCR beta V segments were productive at a frequency of about 87% or about 30%.

60 Vbeta and 13 Jbeta primers were used in PCR. Assay used: immunoSEQ multiplex PCR; TCRdb lists only in-frame clones, some missing. The sample lists roughly 200,000 clones, under 9.5% occurring once. The source material was PBMCs. The rearrangement links TRBV18 to TRBJ1-1; D unclear. The clonotype comes from a woman aged 25-40 years in good health and CMV-seropositive. Written as DNA, the CDR3 is TGTGCCAGCTCACCGGAGACGAACACTGAAGCTTTCTTT. Translating it yields CASSPETNTEAFF.